Below, 13 T cell receptor beta chains from the same sample are listed, as sequenced in a study of CD8 T cells in ankylosing spondylitis. General study findings and limits: Seven to nine highly homologous variants made up a TCR beta motif, and this motif appeared characteristic of ankylosing spondylitis blood.

TCRdb fed the 5' RACE reads into MiXCR, producing one record per CDR3 protein. The data show hundreds of thousands of distinct CDR3 sequences, about a sixth seen once. No cognate antigen is known for these TCRs. The material sequenced was blood, either unsorted or a sorted T cell fraction (not recorded which). The receptors derive from a male donor with ankylosing spondylitis.

V usage is TRBV5-1 and J usage is TRBJ2-5; maybe TRBD1 (7 bases). V shed 4 bases and J shed 1 base, with 20 bases lying between them. The germline CDR1 and CDR2 sequences are SGHRS and YFSETQ. The CDR3 spans 17 residues. The CDR3 loop reads CASSRGTDLTFQETQYF. The DNA for the CDR3 is TGCGCCAGCAGCCGCGGGACAGACCTTACGTTCCAAGAGACCCAGTACTTC.

The chain links TRBV3-1 to TRBJ2-3; D gene uncertain. There are 14 residues in the CDR3. Deletions cut 4 bases from V and 5 bases from J, with 13 bases between. Germline V gives CDR1 LGHDT, CDR2 YNNKEL (reference sequence). CDR3 amino acids: CASSPPNVRDTQYF. As DNA, the CDR3 is TGTGCCAGCAGCCCCCCGAACGTACGAGATACGCAGTATTTT.

The V and J genes are TRBV4-1 and TRBJ2-1; 11 nucleotides agree with TRBD2. The CDR3 sequence is 16 residues long. Germline lookup yields CDR1 MGHRA and CDR2 YSYEKL. J gave up 5 bases and V 4 bases, and 7 bases lay outside the gene matches. The chain's CDR3 is CASSPRLAGGNNEQFF. CDR3 nucleotides: TGCGCCAGCAGCCCTCGCCTAGCGGGGGGAAACAATGAGCAGTTCTTC.

This clonotype was detected ten times or more. The chain uses TRBV12-3 or TRBV12-4 and TRBJ1-3, with no clear D. The V and J ends lost 4 bases and 11 bases respectively, with 9 bases between them. CDR3 length: 11 residues. Here the CDR3 DNA reads TGTGCCAGCAGTTCGGGTCACCCCATATATTTT. It codes for CASSSGHPIYF.

V and J are TRBV11-2 and TRBJ1-5; weak D call: TRBD1 (5 bases). CDR1 and CDR2 from the germline V gene are SGHAT and FQNNGV. V lost 0 bases and J lost 6, with 9 bases in between. This CDR3 has 14 residues. CDR3 nucleotide sequence: TGTGCCAGCAGCTTAGATGCGGACATTCAGCCCCAGCATTTT. It translates to CASSLDADIQPQHF. Drawing the rest from reference TRBV11-2 and TRBJ1-5, the complete variable domain is EAGVAQSPRYKIIEKRQSVAFWCNPISGHATLYWYQQILGQGPKLLIQFQNNGVVDDSQLPKDRFSAERLKGVDSTLKIQPAKLEDSAVYLCASSLDADIQPQHFGDGTRLSIL.

In this sample, this clonotype turned up once. The chain uses TRBV5-3 and TRBJ1-1, with 9 bases aligning to TRBD1. TRBV5-3 is an ORF, with its function uncertain. V was clipped by 5 bases and J by 5 bases; unmatched bases: 7. The CDR3 runs to 14 residues. The CDR3 spells CARRWGQGVTEAFF. In DNA form, the CDR3 reads TGTGCCAGAAGGTGGGGACAGGGTGTTACTGAAGCTTTCTTT.

The rearrangement joins TRBV27 to TRBJ1-5; D call uncertain. The CDR3 is 14 amino acids. Deletions cut 5 bases from V and 4 bases from J, with 12 bases between. From germline, CDR1 is MNHEY and CDR2 SMNVEV (reference sequence). The CDR3 DNA sequence: TGTGCCAGCAGTCCAACCCCGAAGAATCAGCCCCAGCATTTT. Amino acids: CASSPTPKNQPQHF.

The chain links TRBV6-5 to TRBJ2-7; 7 nucleotides line up with TRBD1. Trimming cost V 3 bases and J 7 bases; bases outside gene matches: 15. This CDR3 comprises 16 residues. Germline values: CDR1 MNHEY, CDR2 SVGAGI. The CDR3 coding sequence is TGTGCCAGCAGTTATGCCTCCGGGACAGACCCGTATGAGCAGTACTTC. Encoded protein: CASSYASGTDPYEQYF.

This chain joins TRBV15 and TRBJ2-7, with no clear D. This CDR3 has 14 amino acids. Trimming took off 5 bases at V and 0 bases at J, with 11 bases between the two ends. Germline lookup yields CDR1 LNHNV and CDR2 YYDKDF (reference sequence). The CDR3 is CATSLAGHSYEQYF. In DNA, the CDR3 is TGTGCCACCAGCTTAGCCGGGCACTCCTACGAGCAGTACTTC.

CDR3 amino acids: CASSHENTYEQYF. CDR3 bases: TGTGCCAGCAGCCACGAGAATACCTACGAGCAGTACTTC. This rearrangement joins TRBV12-3 or TRBV12-4 to TRBJ2-7, with D uncertain. CDR3 size: 13 residues. V dropped 6 bases and J dropped 2 bases, with 11 bases sitting between them.

The chain has TRBV20-1 and TRBJ1-5; D is ambiguous. CDR1 is DFQATT and CDR2 is SNEGSKA in the germline V gene (reference sequence). V dropped 5 bases and J dropped 3 bases, with 14 bases sitting between them. This CDR3 is built from 14 residues. DNA of the CDR3: TGCAGTGCTGGGTTCCGGAGCTACAATCAGCCCCAGCATTTT. Its translation is CSAGFRSYNQPQHF.

The chain uses TRBV2 and TRBJ2-1; D may be TRBD2 (7 bases). Germline CDR1 is SNHLY and CDR2 is FYNNEI. The ends were cut back, 2 bases at V and 4 bases at J, with 12 bases in the middle. CDR3 length: 15 residues. The CDR3 here is CASSESGEGYNEQFF. CDR3 in DNA: TGTGCCAGCAGTGAATCAGGGGAGGGGTACAATGAGCAGTTCTTC.

This clonotype was picked up a small number of times. The chain combines TRBV5-5 with TRBJ1-1, with D perhaps TRBD1 (6 bases). The CDR3 is 16 residues long. Germline lookup yields CDR1 SGHKS and CDR2 YYEKEE (reference sequence). Trimming took off 2 bases at V and 0 bases at J, with 14 bases between the two ends. CDR3 sequence reads: CASSLGMGQLNTEAFF. For the CDR3, the DNA is TGTGCCAGCAGCTTAGGAATGGGACAATTGAACACTGAAGCTTTCTTT.